The 23 T cell receptor beta chains listed next were all sequenced from one sample in a study of T cell changes during pregnancy in multiple sclerosis. Assay used: immunoSEQ multiplex PCR; TCRdb lists only in-frame clones, some missing. The sample has tens of thousands of clones; around 92% are singletons. The sequencing used CD4+ T cells from peripheral blood mononuclear cells, collected in the second trimester of pregnancy. These receptors all come from a female donor with multiple sclerosis, enrolled in a pregnancy study.

CDR3 region: CSVLPSGGTQYF. The CDR3 DNA follows: TGCAGCGTCCTTCCTAGCGGCGGTACGCAGTATTTT. The chain uses TRBV29-1 and TRBJ2-3; 7 bases are shared with TRBD2. Germline CDR1 reads SQVTM; CDR2 reads ANQGSEA. The CDR3 extends over 12 amino acids. V lost 6 bases and J lost 8; bases outside the gene matches: 8.

The chain joins TRBV9 to TRBJ2-1, with D perhaps TRBD2 (6 bases). The germline CDR1 and CDR2 sequences are SGDLS and YYNGEE. Trimming stripped 0 bases from V and 3 bases from J, with 13 bases between. The CDR3 covers 16 residues. The CDR3 nucleotides are TGTGCCAGCAGCGTAGCATCCGGGAGCTACTACAATGAGCAGTTCTTC. Protein sequence: CASSVASGSYYNEQFF.

The chain links TRBV25-1 to TRBJ2-5; TRBD1 matches at 7 bases. CDR1 is MGHDK and CDR2 is SYGVNS in the germline V gene. This CDR3 is built from 13 residues. V shed 6 bases and J 3 bases; nucleotides not matched to a gene: 4. CDR3: CASRGGQEETQYF. CDR3 in DNA: TGTGCCAGCAGGGGCGGACAGGAAGAGACCCAGTACTTC.

This chain connects TRBV28 to TRBJ2-6; D unresolved. This CDR3 region has 12 residues. Trimming removed 8 bases from V and 1 base from J, with 3 bases in between. The V gene's germline CDR1 is MDHEN and CDR2 SYDVKM. Here the CDR3 DNA reads TGTGCCAGCCTATCTGGGGCCAACGTCCTGACTTTC. The encoded protein is CASLSGANVLTF.

This chain joins TRBV7-3 and TRBJ1-1; 7 bases are shared with TRBD1. The germline gives CDR1 SGHTA, CDR2 FQGTGA. This CDR3 is built from 14 residues. The junction had 4 bases not matched to a gene; V was cut back by 5 bases and J by 1 base. The CDR3 spells CASSLGTENTEAFF. The CDR3 DNA is TGTGCCAGCAGCCTCGGGACAGAGAACACTGAAGCTTTCTTT.

The chain carries TRBV6-5 and TRBJ2-1, with D possibly TRBD1 on 6 matching bases. The CDR3 runs to 16 residues. V dropped 4 bases and J dropped 0 bases, with 13 bases sitting between them. Germline assignment: CDR1 MNHEY and CDR2 SVGAGI. CDR3 in DNA: TGTGCCAGCAGTTCCCGGGACACCGTCTCCTACAATGAGCAGTTCTTC. Its translation: CASSSRDTVSYNEQFF.

This clone was found a few times. The V gene is TRBV5-1, the J gene TRBJ2-3, with TRBD1 matching 7 bases. CDR1 is SGHRS and CDR2 is YFSETQ in the germline V gene. This CDR3 comprises 15 residues. The V segment lost 2 bases and the J segment 2 bases; nucleotides outside the gene matches: 5. The CDR3 sequence: CASSLGTVNTDTQYF. The CDR3 nucleotides read TGCGCCAGCAGCTTAGGGACAGTTAACACAGATACGCAGTATTTT.

This chain uses TRBV7-9 with TRBJ2-5, with 7 bases matching TRBD1. V was clipped by 5 bases and J by 4 bases; unmatched bases: 7. This CDR3 is 14 amino acids long. CDR1 SEHNR and CDR2 FQNEAQ come from the germline V gene (reference sequence). In nucleotides, the CDR3 is TGTGCCAGCAGCGTAGGGACAGTAGGAGAGACCCAGTACTTC. Translating gives CASSVGTVGETQYF. Filled out from reference TRBV7-9 and TRBJ2-5, the complete variable domain reads DTGVSQNPRHKITKRGQNVTFRCDPISEHNRLYWYRQTLGQGPEFLTYFQNEAQLEKSRLLSDRFSAERPKGSFSTLEIQRTEQGDSAMYLCASSVGTVGETQYFGPGTRLLVL.

The chain links TRBV19 to TRBJ2-4; a possible D gene is TRBD1 (5 bases). V was cut by 6 bases and J by 8 bases, with 20 bases left in between. This CDR3 has 15 residues. Germline V gene data show CDR1 as LNHDA and CDR2 as SQIVND (reference sequence). This CDR3 is CASSSQGNGLDIQYF. For the CDR3, the DNA is TGTGCCAGTAGCTCTCAGGGTAACGGATTAGACATTCAGTACTTC.

The gene calls are TRBV7-2 and TRBJ2-7, with a weak D call TRBD1 (5 bases). The CDR3 is 15 residues long. V was clipped by 3 bases and J by 4 bases, with 16 bases between them. Germline V lookup: CDR1 SGHTA, CDR2 FQGNSA. CDR3 residues: CASSLTTPNRYEQYF. CDR3 DNA: TGTGCCAGCAGCTTGACCACACCGAACAGGTACGAGCAGTACTTC.

V usage is TRBV29-1 and J usage is TRBJ2-3, with TRBD2 matching over 12 bases. The germline gives CDR1 SQVTM, CDR2 ANQGSEA. The CDR3 is 14 residues long. V lost 7 bases, J lost 5 bases, and 7 bases stayed unmatched. The CDR3 reads CSAGTSGRRDTQYF. The CDR3 coding sequence is TGCAGCGCCGGAACTAGCGGGAGGAGAGATACGCAGTATTTT.

The CDR3, as DNA: TGTGCCAGCAGCCGGAGGGAGGACGACTATGGCTACACCTTC. Its translation is CASSRREDDYGYTF. The J gene is TRBJ1-2, the V gene TRBV4-2; unclear D gene. The CDR3 runs 14 residues. CDR1 is LGHNA and CDR2 is YNFKEQ in the germline V gene. V gave up 4 bases and J gave up 3 bases, with 12 bases separating them.

In its sample, this clone was seen a few times. The chain links TRBV19 to TRBJ1-6, with a weak D call TRBD1 (6 bases). Germline-derived CDR1 and CDR2 are LNHDA and SQIVND (reference sequence). Trimming took off 7 bases at V and 5 bases at J, with 9 bases between the two ends. This CDR3 comprises 13 residues. In DNA form, the CDR3 reads TGTGCCAGTAAGAGGACAGATAATTCACCCCTCCACTTT. This sequence encodes CASKRTDNSPLHF.

The V gene is TRBV27, the J gene TRBJ2-7; D uncertain. Per the germline V gene, CDR1 is MNHEY and CDR2 is SMNVEV (reference sequence). The CDR3 runs 12 residues. The CDR3 is CATTMRTYEQYF. The DNA of the CDR3 is TGTGCTACGACGATGCGGACCTACGAGCAGTACTTC.

This clone was detected a few times. The chain is built from TRBV19 and TRBJ2-3; 8 bases are shared with TRBD1. CDR1 LNHDA and CDR2 SQIVND come from the germline V gene (reference sequence). V gave up 8 bases and J gave up 4 bases; unmatched junction bases: 8. This CDR3 is 14 amino acids long. For the CDR3, the DNA is TGTGCCAGTGGGTCCAGGGGGCGCCCAGATACGCAGTATTTT. Protein product: CASGSRGRPDTQYF. Full variable domain (outside the CDR3, taken from reference TRBV19 and TRBJ2-3): DGGITQSPKYLFRKEGQNVTLSCEQNLNHDAMYWYRQDPGQGLRLIYYSQIVNDFQKGDIAEGYSVSREKKESFPLTVTSAQKNPTAFYLCASGSRGRPDTQYFGPGTRLTVL.

This chain links TRBV19 with TRBJ1-5; TRBD1 aligns across 7 bases. Germline values: CDR1 LNHDA, CDR2 SQIVND (reference sequence). The CDR3 has 16 amino acids. The ends lost 5 bases at V and 4 bases at J; junction bases unmatched: 11. The CDR3 protein is CASSPPTGERNQPQHF. The CDR3 nucleotides are TGTGCCAGTAGTCCTCCTACAGGGGAACGTAATCAGCCCCAGCATTTT.

The rearrangement uses TRBV28 and TRBJ1-3, with a weak D call TRBD1 (6 bases). The CDR3 loop spans 14 amino acids. Germline values: CDR1 MDHEN, CDR2 SYDVKM. V lost 3 bases, J lost 4 bases, and 10 bases lay in between. The DNA of the CDR3 is TGTGCCAGCAGTTTGACAGGAAGCGGAAACACCATATATTTT. This sequence encodes CASSLTGSGNTIYF.

This clone showed up just once. The chain couples TRBV7-2 to TRBJ2-3; 13 positions match TRBD2. CDR3 length equals 17 residues. Germline CDR1 is SGHTA and CDR2 is FQGNSA. J gave up 4 bases and V 0 bases, and 4 bases lay outside the gene matches. CDR3 sequence: CASSLAPGTSGADTQYF. CDR3 sequence (DNA): TGTGCCAGCAGCTTAGCCCCCGGGACTAGCGGGGCAGATACGCAGTATTTT.

The chain carries TRBV2 and TRBJ2-3; weak D call: TRBD1 (5 bases). The CDR3 has 13 residues. Germline V CDR1 and CDR2: SNHLY, FYNNEI. Trimming removed 8 bases from V and 1 base from J, with 10 bases in between. The CDR3 DNA reads TGTGCCAGCCAACAGGCGGGCACAGATACGCAGTATTTT. Residues: CASQQAGTDTQYF.

A few counts support this clone. The chain is built from TRBV27 and TRBJ2-2; TRBD2 might be the D (5 bases). The V gene lost 6 bases and the J gene lost 4 bases, with 9 bases spanning the gap. Germline V gives CDR1 MNHEY, CDR2 SMNVEV (reference sequence). This CDR3 spans 13 amino acids. As DNA, the CDR3 is TGTGCCAGCAGCCGGGATTTCACCGGGGAGCTGTTTTTT. Its translation is CASSRDFTGELFF.

The chain carries TRBV5-3 and TRBJ2-7, with 8 bases that match TRBD2. TRBV5-3 has ORF status, its function being uncertain. The CDR3 loop spans 15 amino acids. V trimming: 4 bases; J trimming: 5 bases; junction bases outside the gene matches: 11. The CDR3 DNA follows: TGTGCCAGAAGCCGAAAACTAGCGGAGCATGACGAGCAGTACTTC. Amino acids: CARSRKLAEHDEQYF.

The rearrangement links TRBV27 to TRBJ2-7; D gene unclear. Per the germline V gene, CDR1 is MNHEY and CDR2 is SMNVEV (reference sequence). The CDR3 has 14 amino acids. The ends were cut back, 0 bases at V and 0 bases at J, with 6 bases in the middle. The CDR3 loop is CASSLSGLSYEQYF. The DNA for the CDR3 is TGTGCCAGCAGTTTATCGGGCCTCTCCTACGAGCAGTACTTC.

Here the CDR3 reads CASSLGQFFTDTQYF. CDR3 DNA: TGTGCCAGCAGCTTAGGACAGTTTTTCACAGATACGCAGTATTTT. The chain has TRBV7-8 and TRBJ2-3; the D gene is possibly TRBD1 (5 bases). V was pared by 1 base and J by 2 bases, with 10 bases between. This CDR3 has 15 residues. Germline CDR1 and CDR2: SGHVS and FQNEAQ.